This TCR beta chain was found in a study of blood T cell repertoires in COVID-19. Study information: Acute-phase and convalescent COVID-19 samples originated in the United States, Italy and Spain. T cells, B-cell-depleted T cells, or PBMCs supplied cDNA or gDNA.

Authors' data handling: Researchers report that nucleated cell counts were estimated from reference gene primer amplification. Sequencing was performed with immunoSEQ multiplex PCR; in TCRdb, only in-frame clones are kept and a portion is missing. Clone size and the V and J calls come from that table; the DNA yielded D and trimming. The sample has a few hundred thousand clones; around 90% are singletons. Between the trimmed V and J ends, which lost 0 bases and 5 bases, there was a span of 16 bases. Germline V CDR1 and CDR2: MGHRA, YSYEKL. The CDR3 runs to 17 residues. The chain carries TRBV4-1 and TRBJ2-2; no firm D call. Sequencing input: peripheral blood. The receptor was isolated from a man between 60 and 70 years old who had recovered from COVID-19. CDR3 loop: CASSQDVATSSTGELFF. In DNA form, the CDR3 reads TGCGCCAGCAGCCAAGATGTTGCGACTTCTTCAACCGGGGAGCTGTTTTTT.